A selection of T cell receptor beta chains follows, all from one sample in a study of technical replicates of blood from a few donors. The data were produced by immunoSEQ multiplex PCR, yet TCRdb's version contains in-frame clones alone and is incomplete. The table records about 97,000 clones, roughly 96% of them present only once. Sequences were obtained from T cells isolated from PBMCs. These receptor sequences come from a human donor in good health. Both conserved end residues are part of each CDR3. A D gene is named only where the DNA matches it firmly. Only part of the rows carry a size: once, few, many, or a class if the clone is expanded.

CDR3 DNA	CDR3 protein	clone size	V gene	J gene	D gene
TGTGCCATCAGTGATGGACAAAGAACTGAAGCTTTCTTT	CAISDGQRTEAFF	-	TRBV10-3	TRBJ1-1	-
TGTGCCAGCAGCCCGAGACAGGGGGCTGTCTACGAGCAGTACTTC	CASSPRQGAVYEQYF	once	TRBV7-9	TRBJ2-7	TRBD1
TGTGCCAGCAGGGGGACAGTCCCAAATGGAAACACCATATATTTT	CASRGTVPNGNTIYF	-	TRBV28	TRBJ1-3	TRBD1
TGTGCCAGCAGCCGGACTAGCGGAAGCACAGATACGCAGTATTTT	CASSRTSGSTDTQYF	few	TRBV6-1	TRBJ2-3	TRBD2
TGCAGCGTTAAAGGGACTACAAATTCCTACGAGCAGTACTTC	CSVKGTTNSYEQYF	-	TRBV29-1	TRBJ2-7	TRBD2
TGTGCCAGCAGCTTAGCTACTATCCCCGAAGCTTTCTTT	CASSLATIPEAFF	-	TRBV7-2	TRBJ1-1	-
TGTGCCAGCAGCGTCGAGGTGGCTGGGGCCAACGTCCTGACTTTC	CASSVEVAGANVLTF	-	TRBV9	TRBJ2-6	-
TGTGCCAGCAGCCGCTTTGGCCAGGTGACCATCAATGAGCAGTTCTTC	CASSRFGQVTINEQFF	-	TRBV27	TRBJ2-1	-
TGTGCCAGCAGCTTAGCGGGCCAGGGCTGGGCCAACGTCCTGACTTTC	CASSLAGQGWANVLTF	-	TRBV11-2	TRBJ2-6	-
TGTGCCAGCTCACTGGAAGGCACTAGCGGGAGAAGTGAGCAGTTCTTC	CASSLEGTSGRSEQFF	-	TRBV18	TRBJ2-1	TRBD2
TGTGCCAGCAGTCGAGGGTCGTTCTCCGGTCAGCCCCAGCATTTT	CASSRGSFSGQPQHF	-	TRBV6-5	TRBJ1-5	-
TGTGCCACCGAACTATTTCCTGGAAACACCATATATTTT	CATELFPGNTIYF	-	TRBV10-3	TRBJ1-3	-
TGTGCCAGTAGTATAGCTTGGGAGGACACAGATACGCAGTATTTT	CASSIAWEDTDTQYF	-	TRBV19	TRBJ2-3	-
TGTGCCAGCAGTTTGGGTAGCGGGAATACCGAGCAGTACTTC	CASSLGSGNTEQYF	once	TRBV27	TRBJ2-7	TRBD2
TGCAGCGCTTTCCCGGCTAGCTTAGATGAGCAGTTCTTC	CSAFPASLDEQFF	-	TRBV29-1	TRBJ2-1	-
TGCAGCGCTAGACAGGATCCGAACACCGGGGAGCTGTTTTTT	CSARQDPNTGELFF	-	TRBV29-1	TRBJ2-2	-
TGTGCCAGCAGCCCCCGGACTAGCGGGCCCCTCGAGCAGTACTTC	CASSPRTSGPLEQYF	-	TRBV5-6	TRBJ2-7	TRBD2
TGTGCCAGTAGTATGTATCGACAATCTAATGAAAAACTGTTTTTT	CASSMYRQSNEKLFF	-	TRBV19	TRBJ1-4	-
TGTGCCAGCAGCTCGCATCAGGGATCTAACACTGAAGCTTTCTTT	CASSSHQGSNTEAFF	-	TRBV7-6	TRBJ1-1	-
TGTGCCAGTAGTATAGTAGCAGCAGATACGCAGTATTTT	CASSIVAADTQYF	-	TRBV19	TRBJ2-3	-
TGTGCCAGCAGCTCGATTAGGAACACCGGGGAGCTGTTTTTT	CASSSIRNTGELFF	-	TRBV7-3	TRBJ2-2	-
TGTGCCAGCAGTTTAGGGACAGGGGGATCCTACGAGCAGTACTTC	CASSLGTGGSYEQYF	-	TRBV28	TRBJ2-7	TRBD1
TGTGCCAGCAGCCCCGGGACAGGGGGCGCCGGCTACACCTTC	CASSPGTGGAGYTF	-	TRBV27	TRBJ1-2	TRBD1
TGCGCCAGCAGCTTGCCTGCGGCTAGCGGGAGGGATGGATTTAAGGAGACCCAGTACTTC	CASSLPAASGRDGFKETQYF	once	TRBV5-1	TRBJ2-5	TRBD2